A selection of T cell receptor beta chains follows, all from one sample in a study of blood T cell repertoires in COVID-19. Method: immunoSEQ multiplex PCR; TCRdb's copy keeps in-frame clones and lacks some. Here the sample spans more than 200,000 clones, roughly 87% being singletons. Input material: peripheral blood. The origin of the receptors is a man aged 18-30 years with active or convalescent COVID-19. CDR3s include the opening cysteine and the closing phenylalanine or tryptophan. The D gene is left open where the match is weak. Not all rows give a size; the values are once, few, many and, for expanded clones, a class.

V gene: TRBV7-3
D gene: .
clone size: .
J gene: TRBJ2-3
CDR3 DNA: TGTGCCAGCAGCTTAGCGTACACAGATACGCAGTATTTT
CDR3 protein: CASSLAYTDTQYF

V gene: TRBV3-1/TRBV3-2
D gene: .
clone size: .
J gene: TRBJ2-1
CDR3 DNA: TGTGCCAGCAGCCAAGATCTAATTTACAATGAGCAGTTCTTC
CDR3 protein: CASSQDLIYNEQFF

V gene: TRBV2
D gene: TRBD1
clone size: .
J gene: TRBJ1-2
CDR3 DNA: TGTGCCAGCAGCTGGGACAGGGGGAACTATGGCTACACCTTC
CDR3 protein: CASSWDRGNYGYTF

V gene: TRBV3-1/TRBV3-2
D gene: .
clone size: .
J gene: TRBJ1-1
CDR3 DNA: TGTGCCAGCAGCCAGACCGGGGACTGGGACACTGAAGCTTTCTTT
CDR3 protein: CASSQTGDWDTEAFF

V gene: TRBV9
D gene: TRBD2
clone size: .
J gene: TRBJ2-3
CDR3 DNA: TGTGCCAGCAGCAAGGGACTAGCGGGGGGGCCATTGACAGATACGCAGTATTTT
CDR3 protein: CASSKGLAGGPLTDTQYF

V gene: TRBV23-1
D gene: TRBD1
clone size: .
J gene: TRBJ2-3
CDR3 DNA: TGCGCCAGCAGTCTCAACAGGGGGAAGACGCAGTATTTT
CDR3 protein: CASSLNRGKTQYF

V gene: TRBV11-2
D gene: .
clone size: .
J gene: TRBJ2-5
CDR3 DNA: TGTGCCAGCAGCTTAGTCGGCTCAGGGTCCCAAGAGACCCAGTACTTC
CDR3 protein: CASSLVGSGSQETQYF

V gene: TRBV14
D gene: .
clone size: .
J gene: TRBJ1-6
CDR3 DNA: TGTGCCAGCAGCCAAGACTATGGGAGCTCCTATAATTCACCCCTCCACTTT
CDR3 protein: CASSQDYGSSYNSPLHF

V gene: TRBV29-1
D gene: TRBD2
clone size: .
J gene: TRBJ2-1
CDR3 DNA: TGCAGCGTGGGGAGCGGGAGGGCCGGCTATGAGCAGTTCTTC
CDR3 protein: CSVGSGRAGYEQFF

V gene: TRBV6-5
D gene: TRBD1
clone size: .
J gene: TRBJ1-5
CDR3 DNA: TGTGCCGGAGGCTCAACAGGGGTCAAGCAGCCCCAGCATTTT
CDR3 protein: CAGGSTGVKQPQHF

V gene: TRBV5-1
D gene: TRBD2
clone size: .
J gene: TRBJ2-5
CDR3 DNA: TGCGCCAGCAGCTCGCCCGGGACTACCCAAGAGACCCAGTACTTC
CDR3 protein: CASSSPGTTQETQYF

V gene: TRBV19
D gene: .
clone size: .
J gene: TRBJ1-1
CDR3 DNA: TGTGCCAGTAGTATCACAGGGTCCTTGGGAACTGAAGCTTTCTTT
CDR3 protein: CASSITGSLGTEAFF

V gene: TRBV7-2
D gene: .
clone size: .
J gene: TRBJ1-1
CDR3 DNA: TGTGCCAGCAGCCCGACAATCAGGCGGGGGGGCGATGACACTGAAGCTTTCTTT
CDR3 protein: CASSPTIRRGGDDTEAFF

V gene: TRBV11-3
D gene: .
clone size: .
J gene: TRBJ1-5
CDR3 DNA: TGTGCCAGCAGCTTAGAATTCCTTCCGCCCCAGCATTTT
CDR3 protein: CASSLEFLPPQHF

V gene: TRBV18
D gene: TRBD1
clone size: .
J gene: TRBJ2-5
CDR3 DNA: TGTGCCAGCTCACCAGATCCGGGACAGCCGCAAGAGACCCAGTACTTC
CDR3 protein: CASSPDPGQPQETQYF

V gene: TRBV21-1
D gene: .
clone size: .
J gene: TRBJ2-1
CDR3 DNA: TGTGCCAGCAGCAAAAAAGTTCCGGGACAGGGGGCCCACAATGAGCAGTTCTTC
CDR3 protein: CASSKKVPGQGAHNEQFF

V gene: TRBV9
D gene: .
clone size: once
J gene: TRBJ2-2
CDR3 DNA: TGTGCCAGCAGCGTAGAGATGATGACAGTTCTTACCGGGGAGCTGTTTTTT
CDR3 protein: CASSVEMMTVLTGELFF

V gene: TRBV7-2
D gene: .
clone size: .
J gene: TRBJ2-3
CDR3 DNA: TGTGCCAGCAGCTTAGATCAGCGGAGCACAGATACGCAGTATTTT
CDR3 protein: CASSLDQRSTDTQYF

V gene: TRBV2
D gene: TRBD1
clone size: .
J gene: TRBJ1-5
CDR3 DNA: TGTGCCAGCGCAACCCAACAGGGGCAGCCCCAGCATTTT
CDR3 protein: CASATQQGQPQHF

V gene: TRBV2
D gene: TRBD1
clone size: .
J gene: TRBJ1-6
CDR3 DNA: TGTGCCAGCAGTGCGGGACAGTTAATCTATAATTCACCCCTCCACTTT
CDR3 protein: CASSAGQLIYNSPLHF

V gene: TRBV21-1
D gene: .
clone size: once
J gene: TRBJ1-1
CDR3 DNA: TGTGCCAGCAGCCCGACGGGACATCTGAACACTGAAGCTTTCTTT
CDR3 protein: CASSPTGHLNTEAFF

V gene: TRBV6-1
D gene: .
clone size: .
J gene: TRBJ2-7
CDR3 DNA: TGTGCCAGCAGTGAAGTATTTGTCAGCGCCTACGAGCAGTACTTC
CDR3 protein: CASSEVFVSAYEQYF

V gene: TRBV7-3
D gene: TRBD1
clone size: .
J gene: TRBJ2-1
CDR3 DNA: TGTGCCAGCAGCCGGGACAGGAACAATGAGCAGTTCTTC
CDR3 protein: CASSRDRNNEQFF

V gene: TRBV29-1
D gene: .
clone size: .
J gene: TRBJ2-1
CDR3 DNA: TGCAGCGTCCAGACATATACGAACAATGAGCAGTTCTTC
CDR3 protein: CSVQTYTNNEQFF

V gene: TRBV5-4
D gene: TRBD1
clone size: .
J gene: TRBJ1-1
CDR3 DNA: TGTGCCAGCAGCGCCAGACAGGGGCTGAACACTGAAGCTTTCTTT
CDR3 protein: CASSARQGLNTEAFF

V gene: TRBV6-5
D gene: .
clone size: .
J gene: TRBJ2-5
CDR3 DNA: TGTGCCAGCAGCTACCAAGAGACCCAGTACTTC
CDR3 protein: CASSYQETQYF

V gene: TRBV5-1
D gene: .
clone size: .
J gene: TRBJ2-1
CDR3 DNA: TGCGCCAGCAGCCCGGGAACACAGACCTACAATGAGCAGTTCTTC
CDR3 protein: CASSPGTQTYNEQFF

V gene: TRBV29-1
D gene: .
clone size: .
J gene: TRBJ1-5
CDR3 DNA: TGCAGCGTTGAGGCCGTCCGGGGTCAGCCCCAGCATTTT
CDR3 protein: CSVEAVRGQPQHF